This TCR beta chain was sequenced during a study of early T cells in non-severe SARS-CoV-2 infection. TCRdb called the 5' RACE reads again in MiXCR, with one record for every CDR3 protein. The sample has more than 45,000 distinct CDR3 sequences, about an eighth seen once. The germline gives CDR1 SQVTM, CDR2 ANQGSEA. V was pared by 8 bases and J by 4 bases, with 4 bases of the junction left unmatched. This CDR3 has 12 amino acids. This clonotype originated in an adult who was a healthcare worker with PCR-confirmed SARS-CoV-2 infection or an uninfected control (not recorded which). V is TRBV29-1 and J is TRBJ2-1; 8 nucleotides line up with TRBD1. Input material: whole blood. CDR3 bases: TGCAGCCACAGGGGGGCATACAATGAGCAGTTCTTC. Translated: CSHRGAYNEQFF.